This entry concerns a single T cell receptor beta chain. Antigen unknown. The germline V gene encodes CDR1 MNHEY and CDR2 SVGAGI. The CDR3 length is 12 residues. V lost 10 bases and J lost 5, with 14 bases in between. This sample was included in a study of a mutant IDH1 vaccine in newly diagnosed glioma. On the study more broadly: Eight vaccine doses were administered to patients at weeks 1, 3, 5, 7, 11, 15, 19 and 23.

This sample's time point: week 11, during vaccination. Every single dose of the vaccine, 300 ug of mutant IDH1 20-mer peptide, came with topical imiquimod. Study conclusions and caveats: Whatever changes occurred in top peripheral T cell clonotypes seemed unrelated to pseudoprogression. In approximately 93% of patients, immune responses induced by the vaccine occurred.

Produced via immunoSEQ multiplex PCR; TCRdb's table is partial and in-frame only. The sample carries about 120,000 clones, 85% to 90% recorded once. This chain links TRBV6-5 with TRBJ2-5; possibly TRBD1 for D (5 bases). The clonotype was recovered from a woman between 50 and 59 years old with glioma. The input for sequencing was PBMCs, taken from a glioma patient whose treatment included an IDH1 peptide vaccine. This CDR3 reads CATTWGPETQYF. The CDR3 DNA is TGTGCCACTACGTGGGGCCCGGAGACCCAGTACTTC.